This T cell receptor (beta chain) stems from a study of chemoradiotherapy in HPV16-positive cancers. Notes on the study in general: Better recurrence-free survival went with HPV-responsive T-cell expansion in HPV16-positive patients. Functional assays defining HPV-specific T cells used only a couple of HPV16-positive patients. Non-HPV-specific T cells did not expand in tumors during treatment, whereas candidate HPV-specific clones and E7-related motifs did.

Note on this clone: Its specificity is not known.

There are 13 residues in the CDR3. Germline assignment: CDR1 SGHTA and CDR2 FQGNSA. Trimming removed 4 bases from V and 10 bases from J; junction bases left unmatched: 7. Over chemoradiotherapy, repertoires were sampled more than once. Measured with immunoSEQ multiplex PCR; TCRdb has only the in-frame clones, and not every one. The sample contains about 20,000 clones, around nine tenths of which appear only once. The chain has TRBV7-2 and TRBJ2-5; TRBD1 aligns across 9 bases. The sample in question was blood, obtained from a patient who underwent chemoradiotherapy. The TCR was taken from a human donor with HPV-associated anogenital cancer. CDR3 bases: TGTGCCAGCAGCTCGACAGGGGGTTGGGGCCAGTACTTC. The encoded protein is CASSSTGGWGQYF.